Below are 22 T cell receptor beta chains sequenced from a single sample in a study of blood T cell repertoires in COVID-19. Libraries were prepared by immunoSEQ multiplex PCR; TCRdb keeps only in-frame clonotypes and omits some of them. The sample lists tens of thousands of clones; 83% were seen once. Sequenced material: peripheral blood. These receptors all stem from a human donor in a cohort sampled during active COVID-19.

J is TRBJ2-4 and V is TRBV4-1; D is ambiguous. The CDR3 has 16 residues. The germline V gene encodes CDR1 MGHRA and CDR2 YSYEKL. V lost 1 base, J lost 0 bases, and 10 bases lay in between. The CDR3 loop is CASSQVAYSAKNIQYF. The CDR3 region has the DNA TGCGCCAGCAGCCAAGTTGCCTACTCAGCCAAAAACATTCAGTACTTC.

This clone occurred a few times. V is TRBV19 and J is TRBJ2-6; D may be TRBD2 (6 bases). This CDR3 is 15 amino acids long. Germline V gives CDR1 LNHDA, CDR2 SQIVND (reference sequence). V was shortened by 5 bases and J by 4 bases, with 12 bases between the two germline ends. CDR3 amino acids: CASSAPGRGANVLTF. CDR3 bases: TGTGCCAGTAGTGCCCCGGGGAGGGGGGCCAACGTCCTGACTTTC.

The chain employs TRBV2 and TRBJ1-2; a weak D match, TRBD1 (5 bases). CDR3 length: 14 residues. The germline gives CDR1 SNHLY, CDR2 FYNNEI. The V gene lost 8 bases and the J gene lost 1 base, with 14 bases spanning the gap. CDR3 loop: CASGWGGDNYGYTF. The CDR3 DNA follows: TGTGCCAGCGGCTGGGGAGGGGATAACTATGGCTACACCTTC. Full variable domain (outside the CDR3, taken from reference TRBV2 and TRBJ1-2): EPEVTQTPSHQVTQMGQEVILRCVPISNHLYFYWYRQILGQKVEFLVSFYNNEISEKSEIFDDQFSVERPDGSNFTLKIRSTKLEDSAMYFCASGWGGDNYGYTFGSGTRLTVV.

The gene calls are TRBV28 and TRBJ2-5; 13 nucleotides line up with TRBD2. The CDR3 has 16 amino acids. The J segment lost 3 bases and the V segment lost 6 bases, leaving 7 bases of the junction unmatched. Germline CDR1 reads MDHEN; CDR2 reads SYDVKM. The CDR3 bases are TGTGCCAGCAGCCCCGCGGGACTAGCGGGAAAAGAGACCCAGTACTTC. It yields the protein CASSPAGLAGKETQYF.

This clone was detected only a few times. The V gene is TRBV28, the J gene TRBJ2-7, with a tentative D call TRBD1 (5 bases). Germline V gene sequence: CDR1 MDHEN, CDR2 SYDVKM. The V and J ends lost 6 bases and 2 bases respectively, with 11 bases between them. CDR3 length equals 13 residues. Written as DNA, the CDR3 is TGTGCCAGCAGACAGGCGGTCCCCTACGAGCAGTACTTC. Amino acid sequence: CASRQAVPYEQYF.

This clone was detected many times. The V gene is TRBV11-2, the J gene TRBJ2-7; a weak D match, TRBD2 (6 bases). V lost 5 bases, J lost 6 bases, and 17 bases lay in between. Looked up from germline, CDR1 is SGHAT and CDR2 is FQNNGV. This CDR3 contains 14 residues. CDR3 region: CASSPGDRGTEQYF. CDR3 bases: TGTGCCAGCAGCCCGGGGGACCGGGGCACCGAGCAGTACTTC.

The chain joins TRBV6-5 to TRBJ1-1, with 8 positions matching TRBD1. CDR3 length equals 14 residues. Losses at the gene ends were 6 bases for V and 7 bases for J; bases not matched to a gene: 10. CDR1 and CDR2 (germline): MNHEY, SVGAGI. The CDR3 DNA sequence: TGTGCCAGCAGCGGATGGACAGGGAGGGGTGAAGCTTTCTTT. Encoded protein: CASSGWTGRGEAFF.

This clone has just one count. This rearrangement joins TRBV6-5 to TRBJ2-3; TRBD2 matches at 13 bases. CDR3 size: 15 residues. The germline V gene has CDR1 MNHEY and CDR2 SVGAGI. J gave up 3 bases and V 7 bases, and 4 bases lay outside the gene matches. The CDR3 here is CASTRTSGSTDTQYF. DNA for the CDR3: TGTGCCAGCACCCGGACTAGCGGGAGTACAGATACGCAGTATTTT.

For the CDR3, the DNA is TGTGCCAGCAGCCTCGGGTACAACTCCTACGAGCAGTACTTC. This codes for CASSLGYNSYEQYF. This rearrangement joins TRBV3-1 (or the pseudogene TRBV3-2) to TRBJ2-7; D ambiguous. The V end lost 4 bases, the J end lost 0 bases, and 10 bases lay between the germline ends. Germline V lookup: CDR1 LGHDT, CDR2 YNNKEL (reference sequence). This CDR3 spans 14 amino acids.

The chain joins TRBV15 to TRBJ2-2, with TRBD1 as a possible D gene (6 bases). Between the trimmed V and J ends, which lost 0 bases and 6 bases, there was a span of 14 bases. Germline V gives CDR1 LNHNV, CDR2 YYDKDF (reference sequence). The CDR3 is made up of 16 amino acids. CDR3 loop: CATSREQGIFSGELFF. The CDR3 DNA reads TGTGCCACCAGCAGAGAACAGGGAATATTCTCCGGGGAGCTGTTTTTT.

The sample holds a few counts of this clone. The V and J genes are TRBV10-1 and TRBJ2-2, with 8 bases fitting TRBD2. The trim removed 2 bases at V and 6 bases at J, leaving 8 bases unmatched. In germline, CDR1 is WNHNN, CDR2 SYGVQD (reference sequence). This CDR3 is built from 16 residues. Here the CDR3 DNA reads TGCGCCAGCAGTGAGGTTATTGCGGGGGGTCCCGGGGAGCTGTTTTTT. Amino acid sequence: CASSEVIAGGPGELFF.

V usage is TRBV3-1 (or the pseudogene TRBV3-2) and J usage is TRBJ2-5, with 10 bases lining up with TRBD1. V was pared by 1 base and J by 9 bases, with 2 bases of the junction left unmatched. CDR1 LGHDT and CDR2 YNNKEL come from the germline V gene (reference sequence). CDR3 length: 13 residues. CDR3 sequence (DNA): TGTGCCAGCAGCCAAGGGACAGGGGGGCCCCAGTACTTC. Translating it yields CASSQGTGGPQYF.

The chain uses TRBV7-6 and TRBJ2-5; TRBD1 aligns across 7 bases. This CDR3 has 14 amino acids. J lost 2 bases, V lost 5 bases, and 5 bases had no gene match. The germline V gene encodes CDR1 SGHVS and CDR2 FNYEAQ. CDR3 region: CASSLRQGQETQYF. The DNA for the CDR3 is TGTGCCAGCAGCCTTCGACAGGGACAAGAGACCCAGTACTTC.

The chain links TRBV19 to TRBJ1-5; D is uncertain. V lost 2 bases and J 4 bases, leaving 9 bases between the germline ends. The CDR3 is 14 residues long. Germline V gene data show CDR1 as LNHDA and CDR2 as SQIVND (reference sequence). As DNA, the CDR3 is TGTGCCAGTAGTATACAACCTCTAAATCAGCCCCAGCATTTT. It specifies CASSIQPLNQPQHF.

V usage is TRBV19 and J usage is TRBJ1-3, with unresolved D. The CDR3 extends over 15 amino acids. Germline-derived CDR1 and CDR2 are LNHDA and SQIVND (reference sequence). V was clipped by 3 bases and J by 2 bases, with 11 bases between them. For the CDR3, the DNA is TGTGCCAGTAGTATCTCCTTGACACCTGGAAACACCATATATTTT. This gives the protein CASSISLTPGNTIYF.

CDR3 DNA sequence: TGTGCCACCAGCGACACATCCAATCAGCCCCAGCATTTT. Its translation is CATSDTSNQPQHF. The chain has TRBV24-1 and TRBJ1-5, with D unresolved. The V gene lost 7 bases and the J gene lost 3 bases, with 9 bases spanning the gap. The CDR3 runs to 13 residues. The germline gives CDR1 KGHDR, CDR2 SFDVKD.

This clone has more than one count but fewer than ten. Different DNA sequences within this sample yield the same CDR3. The J gene is TRBJ1-6, the V gene TRBV4-3; D is unresolved. Trimming took 0 bases from V and 9 from J, leaving 9 bases between them. CDR3 length: 14 amino acids. CDR1 is LGHNA, CDR2 YSLEER, per germline. CDR3 DNA: TGCGCCAGCAGCCAAGAGGGAGGAGGTTCACCCCTCCACTTT. It specifies CASSQEGGGSPLHF.

This chain links TRBV30 with TRBJ1-1, with D perhaps TRBD1 (5 bases). CDR3 length: 13 amino acids. The V end lost 1 base, the J end lost 2 bases, and 8 bases lay between the germline ends. CDR1 is GTSNPN and CDR2 is SVGIG in the germline V gene (reference sequence). The CDR3 bases are TGTGCCTGGAGTGGTCAGGGAAACACTGAAGCTTTCTTT. It is translated as CAWSGQGNTEAFF.

The genes are TRBV2 and TRBJ1-2, with 7 positions matching TRBD1. Trimming removed 8 bases from V and 7 bases from J; junction bases left unmatched: 10. The CDR3 sequence is 13 residues long. Germline V gene lookup returns CDR1 SNHLY and CDR2 FYNNEI. This CDR3 reads CASDLDRVGGYTF. DNA of the CDR3: TGTGCCAGCGATCTAGACAGGGTCGGTGGCTACACCTTC.

J is TRBJ1-4 and V is TRBV18; D not resolved. CDR1 and CDR2 (germline): KGHSH, LQKENI. Trimming took off 4 bases at V and 8 bases at J, with 17 bases between the two ends. The CDR3 contains 15 residues. Here the CDR3 reads CASSLGSAGEEKLFF. As DNA, the CDR3 is TGTGCCAGCTCACTCGGATCGGCGGGCGAGGAAAAACTGTTTTTT.

This chain connects TRBV6-5 to TRBJ2-7, with a possible D match to TRBD2 (5 bases). The CDR3 is 13 residues long. Trimming removed 10 bases at V and 3 bases at J, with 16 bases between. The germline gives CDR1 MNHEY, CDR2 SVGAGI. CDR3 region: CAIQRRGGYEQYF. CDR3 sequence (DNA): TGTGCCATCCAACGGAGAGGAGGCTACGAGCAGTACTTC.

This sequence joins TRBV23-1 and TRBJ2-1; 10 bases map to TRBD2. TRBV23-1 is designated an ORF whose function remains uncertain. The ends lost 3 bases at V and 8 bases at J; junction bases unmatched: 16. The CDR3 totals 18 residues. CDR3 in amino acids: CASSHVSLLAGPNHEQFF. In DNA, the CDR3 is TGCGCCAGCAGTCATGTTTCTTTACTAGCGGGGCCCAACCATGAGCAGTTCTTC.